Listed below are T cell receptor beta chains from one sample, sequenced in a study of shared T cell receptors in the human thymus. Data came from immunoSEQ multiplex PCR; TCRdb stores just in-frame clones and leaves some out. Of 500,000 to 850,000 clones listed, more than 75% are singletons. These data also formed part of another study, on human thymus T cells.

The sequenced sample consisted of thymocytes. The source of these receptors is a boy younger than two with a congenital heart defect. Each CDR3 is given with its conserved first and last residue. Each record gives: V gene, clone size, D gene, J gene, CDR3 DNA, CDR3 protein. The D gene is left open where the match is weak. For some rows the clone size is stated as once, few or many, or as a class when expanded; others skip it.

>TRBV19|-|TRBD1|TRBJ1-5
TGTGCCAGTACCCACGGGACAGGGGTTAATCAGCCCCAGCATTTT
CASTHGTGVNQPQHF
>TRBV9|-|-|TRBJ2-6
TGTGCCAGCAGCGGGACAGCGACCCTCTCTGGGGCCAACGTCCTGACTTTC
CASSGTATLSGANVLTF
>TRBV6-1|-|-|TRBJ1-2
TGTGCCAGCAGTGAATATGGGAGGGTGGGTGGCTACACCTTC
CASSEYGRVGGYTF
>TRBV15|-|TRBD1|TRBJ1-2
TGTGCCACCAGCAGAGTCAGGGGGGCAGGTGGCTACACCTTC
CATSRVRGAGGYTF
>TRBV7-9|-|TRBD2|TRBJ2-3
TGTGCCAGCAGGACGGCGGGGGGGTGGGAAGATACGCAGTATTTT
CASRTAGGWEDTQYF
>TRBV27|-|TRBD1|TRBJ1-1
TGTGCCAGCGGGACAGGGAACACTGAAGCTTTCTTT
CASGTGNTEAFF
>TRBV18|-|TRBD2|TRBJ2-1
TGTGCCAGCTCACCATGCAGTACGAGCGGGAGCTTCGGGGATGAGCAGTTCTTC
CASSPCSTSGSFGDEQFF
>TRBV29-1|once|-|TRBJ1-1
TGCAGCGTTGAAGAAGAGGGGGAGAGGGAAGGGGACACTGAAGCTTTCTTT
CSVEEEGEREGDTEAFF
>TRBV19|-|-|TRBJ1-6
TGTGCCAGTAGTATTCAGGGTTGGGATTCACCCCTCCACTTT
CASSIQGWDSPLHF
>TRBV7-6|-|TRBD2|TRBJ2-7
TGTGCCAGCAGCCAGAGTTGGTGGCCCGGGGGGGACGAGCAGTACTTC
CASSQSWWPGGDEQYF
>TRBV25-1|-|-|TRBJ2-1
TGTGCCAGCAGTGATTACGGGACTCTAGGAAGTGAGCAGTTCTTC
CASSDYGTLGSEQFF
>TRBV7-6|once|TRBD1|TRBJ2-7
TGTGCCAGCAGCCCGGGACAGGGACCCTACGAGCAGTACTTC
CASSPGQGPYEQYF
>TRBV30|-|TRBD1|TRBJ1-2
TGTGCCGGTCATCTGACAGGGGGCGCCCCCCCCTATGGCTACACCTTC
CAGHLTGGAPPYGYTF
>TRBV5-1|-|TRBD1|TRBJ2-4
TGCGCCAGCAGCCCGGACAGGAATGGGAACATTCAGTACTTC
CASSPDRNGNIQYF
>TRBV28|once|-|TRBJ1-1
TGTGCCAGCAGTTTACTCAGGGGCGAAGCTTTCTTT
CASSLLRGEAFF
>TRBV4-2|-|-|TRBJ2-3
TGTGCCAGCAGCCAAGTCGAGGGAGGCCGGGGACGACCCACAGATACGCAGTATTTT
CASSQVEGGRGRPTDTQYF
>TRBV7-9|-|TRBD2|TRBJ2-4
TGTGCCAGCAGCCCGGGACTAGCGGCGGTTAATGCCAAAAACATTCAGTACTTC
CASSPGLAAVNAKNIQYF
>TRBV28|-|TRBD1|TRBJ1-2
TGTGCCAGCAGTTTGAGGACAGGGGACGAGGGCTACACCTTC
CASSLRTGDEGYTF
>TRBV27|once|-|TRBJ1-4
TGTGCCAGCAGGCCTCCCCCACAGGGCCGGGGAGCTAATGAAAAACTGTTTTTT
CASRPPPQGRGANEKLFF
>TRBV25-1|-|TRBD1|TRBJ2-1
TGTGCCAGCAGTGGAACCCACCGACAGGGTGGGGCTGGCAATGAGCAGTTCTTC
CASSGTHRQGGAGNEQFF
>TRBV7-9|-|TRBD1|TRBJ1-3
TGTGCCAGCAGCCGTGGGACAGGGATGGGGAAACTCCATGTAAACACCATATATTTT
CASSRGTGMGKLHVNTIYF
>TRBV28|-|-|TRBJ2-1
TGTGCCAGCAGCCCACCGGGGCAGGGGTGGTACAATGAGCAGTTCTTC
CASSPPGQGWYNEQFF
>TRBV30|-|TRBD1|TRBJ2-2
TGTGCCTGGAGTGTACAGGGGAAGAACACCGGGGAGCTGTTTTTT
CAWSVQGKNTGELFF
>TRBV30|-|-|TRBJ2-5
TGTGCCTGGAGTGTACAGGACAGACTAAAAGAGACCCAGTACTTC
CAWSVQDRLKETQYF
>TRBV28|-|-|TRBJ1-1
TGTGCCAGCAGTCGGGGGAGCACTGAAGCTTTCTTT
CASSRGSTEAFF
>TRBV11-2|-|-|TRBJ2-7
TGTGCCAGCAGCTTACAGGGGCCTTACGAGCAGTACTTC
CASSLQGPYEQYF
>TRBV5-6|-|-|TRBJ2-7
TGTGCCAGCAGCGGGGTGATCGGGACATCAACCTACGAGCAGTACTTC
CASSGVIGTSTYEQYF
>TRBV5-1|-|TRBD1|TRBJ2-3
TGCGCCAGCAGTTTCAGACAGGGTCAAAGGACAGATACGCAGTATTTT
CASSFRQGQRTDTQYF
>TRBV7-2|-|TRBD1|TRBJ1-2
TGTGCCAGCAGCCCTAGGGGGACAGAGACAAACTATGGCTACACCTTC
CASSPRGTETNYGYTF
>TRBV6-5|-|TRBD1|TRBJ1-1
TGTGCCAGCAGTTTCTTTGACAGGGGTTTCACTGAAGCTTTCTTT
CASSFFDRGFTEAFF
>TRBV6-6|-|-|TRBJ2-7
TGTGCCAGCAGTTACAATTTGCTAGCGCCTTCCTACGAGCAGTACTTC
CASSYNLLAPSYEQYF
>TRBV21-1|-|-|TRBJ2-3
TGTGCCAGCAGCAAAGGTTCGGTAGCGACTAGCACAGATACGCAGTATTTT
CASSKGSVATSTDTQYF
>TRBV5-1|-|-|TRBJ2-2
TGCGCCAGCAGCTTATTGACAGGTTTTTCAGGAGGGAACACCGGGGAGCTGTTTTTT
CASSLLTGFSGGNTGELFF
>TRBV29-1|few|TRBD2|TRBJ2-7
TGCAGCGCCGGGACTAGCGGGGCGGGGGACCTCTACGAGCAGTACTTC
CSAGTSGAGDLYEQYF
>TRBV2|-|TRBD1|TRBJ1-5
TGTGCCAGCAGCCATTCGAGGGGACAGTATAGCAATCAGCCCCAGCATTTT
CASSHSRGQYSNQPQHF
>TRBV25-1|-|-|TRBJ2-3
TGTGCCAGCAGTGAATTATTATCCGGCGGAGGCACAGATACGCAGTATTTT
CASSELLSGGGTDTQYF
>TRBV27|-|TRBD1|TRBJ2-2
TGTGCCAGCAGTTTTGTCCGACAGGGGGCCCATTTAACGACCGGGGAGCTGTTTTTT
CASSFVRQGAHLTTGELFF
>TRBV5-1|-|TRBD2|TRBJ2-1
TGCGCCAGCAGCTTTAGCGGGGGTCTCTACAATGAGCAGTTCTTC
CASSFSGGLYNEQFF
>TRBV30|-|TRBD2|TRBJ2-1
TGTGCCTGGAGTGTGGGTTCTAGCGGGCAGTGGAATGAGCAGTTCTTC
CAWSVGSSGQWNEQFF
>TRBV12-5|-|TRBD2|TRBJ2-1
TGTGCTAGTGGTTTGGTACCTGCACTAGCGGGAGCATGTGAGCAGTTCTTC
CASGLVPALAGACEQFF
>TRBV7-9|-|-|TRBJ2-3
TGTGCCAGCAGCTTAGGTTGGGGGGGGCCCACAGATACGCAGTATTTT
CASSLGWGGPTDTQYF
>TRBV9|-|TRBD1|TRBJ2-2
TGTGCCAGCAGCCAGTGGGACAGACACACCGGGGAGCTGTTTTTT
CASSQWDRHTGELFF
>TRBV5-4|-|TRBD1|TRBJ1-3
TGTGCCAGCAGCTCCCATCGGGACAGGGTAAACACCATATATTTT
CASSSHRDRVNTIYF
>TRBV28|-|TRBD2|TRBJ2-1
TGTGCCAGCAGCCGACTAGCCTTCAACAATGAGCAGTTCTTC
CASSRLAFNNEQFF
>TRBV27|-|-|TRBJ2-6
TGTGCCAGCAGTTACGCAACAGAAGGCTCTGGGGCCAACGTCCTGACTTTC
CASSYATEGSGANVLTF
>TRBV13|-|TRBD1|TRBJ2-2
TGTGCCAGCAGCGCGCCCCCCGGGACAGCAAAGAACACCGGGGAGCTGTTTTTT
CASSAPPGTAKNTGELFF
>TRBV27|-|TRBD2|TRBJ2-1
TGTGCCAGCATTGGGACTAGCCCCCCGAATGAGCAGTTCTTC
CASIGTSPPNEQFF
>TRBV30|-|TRBD1|TRBJ1-1
TGTGCCTGGAGTGTAAGCATTGTTGGACAGGGTAATGAAGCTTTCTTT
CAWSVSIVGQGNEAFF
>TRBV10-3|-|-|TRBJ1-6
TGTGCCATCAGTGAGTCCTCACAGGGTGGCTCACCCCTCCACTTT
CAISESSQGGSPLHF
>TRBV4-3|-|TRBD2|TRBJ2-1
TGCGCCAGCAGCCTGAGGGGAGGGACTGCTCACAATGAGCAGTTCTTC
CASSLRGGTAHNEQFF
>TRBV27|few|TRBD2|TRBJ2-7
TGTGCCAGCAGTTCTCTTGGACTAGCGGCAGCCTACGAGCAGTACTTC
CASSSLGLAAAYEQYF
>TRBV4-3|-|TRBD1|TRBJ2-7
TGCGCCAGCAGCCGTGGACAGGTACCTCCCTACGAGCAGTACTTC
CASSRGQVPPYEQYF
>TRBV5-4|-|TRBD2|TRBJ2-3
TGTGCCAGCAGCTCCCTAGCGGGAAGTGTCGATACGCAGTATTTT
CASSSLAGSVDTQYF
>TRBV10-1|-|TRBD1|TRBJ1-4
TGCGCCAGCAGTGAGCCCCGGGGGACAGGGGAAAAACTGTTTTTT
CASSEPRGTGEKLFF
>TRBV10-1|-|TRBD1|TRBJ2-3
TGCGCCAGCAGTGGCGACAGGGTCAGGATGGATACGCAGTATTTT
CASSGDRVRMDTQYF
>TRBV7-2|-|-|TRBJ2-7
TGTGCCAGCAGTCACAGACAAACGGGGAGCAACGAGCAGTACTTC
CASSHRQTGSNEQYF
>TRBV19|-|-|TRBJ1-6
TGTGCCAGTAGTATGGCGGGATCTAACTCCTATAATTCCCCCCTCCACTTT
CASSMAGSNSYNSPLHF